This entry is about one T cell receptor (beta chain). Its antigen specificity is not known. Base-call qualities are not available, and no considerably larger clone is one nucleotide away. In the ophthalmopathy patients, disease was moderately to severely active, with a Clinical Activity Score of 3 or more, a NOSPECS grade of 4 or more, and a duration of less than 3 months. Exclusion was applied to patients with uncontrolled infections, other autoimmune diseases, pregnancy or lactation. Diagnoses were established on the basis of clinical symptoms, serum thyroxine and TRAb, thyroid ultrasound, and orbital computed tomography. PBMCs were isolated from more than 8 ml of fresh peripheral blood by Ficoll-Paque density gradient centrifugation. Trizol reagent was used to extract total RNA, and RNA quality was then checked on an Agilent 2100 Bioanalyzer. The data are from a study of T cells in Graves' hyperthyroidism and ophthalmopathy (dated by TCRdb to about 2019). With respect to the entire study: Peripheral blood was sampled at the time of initial diagnosis, prior to any treatment. TCR V-J signatures able to tell the groups apart were searched for in a discovery cohort of 100 patients, of whom about 40 had Graves' ophthalmopathy and 55 to 60 had stable Graves' hyperthyroidism. Prospective prediction of ophthalmopathy was tested in an independent validation cohort of fewer than 20 hyperthyroidism patients and 17 patients who later progressed to ophthalmopathy. For training and testing, the 100 or so patients in the discovery cohort were randomly divided in a 7:3 ratio. In addition, the study compared T-cell repertoires in thyroid tissue and in blood from about six Graves' hyperthyroidism patients. Once sampling was done, hyperthyroidism patients were given methimazole at a starting dose of 30 mg daily, whereas ophthalmopathy patients were given high-dose intravenous methylprednisolone. TCR Vbeta CDR3 sequencing of 135 peripheral blood samples (43 ophthalmopathy, over 70 hyperthyroidism and roughly 17 progressor patients) is reported in the paper.

Here is what the overall study found, with its caveats: A 13 V-J signature model separated ophthalmopathy from stable hyperthyroidism, with about 88% sensitivity and roughly 82% specificity in cross-validation and 80%/75% in testing. In validation, progression to ophthalmopathy was predicted by the model with nearly 71% sensitivity and approximately 78% specificity, a median of about 6 months before onset. Sample size was not statistically predetermined, and investigators were not blinded to group allocation. Blood samples also contained most of the expanded thyroid clonotypes (frequency above 0.001), which suggests that blood repertoires may reflect thyroid immune responses.

The TCR beta CDR3 regions were amplified from RNA transcripts. The first round of RT-PCR for the TCR CDR3 was performed with the HTBI primer set and the Qiagen OneStep RT-PCR kit. Libraries were constructed in a second round of multiplex PCR, after which size selection and purification were performed. Paired-end sequencing of the libraries was performed with 100 bp reads on an Illumina HiSeq2000. On the study's bioinformatics: Raw data were processed with SOAPnuke, discarding reads with adapters, uncalled bases, mean Phred below 15, or no exact constant-primer or identifier match. COPE v1.2.5 was used to merge high-quality paired reads, and clonotypes were defined as unique nucleotide sequences. MiTCR v1.1 was used to align clonotypes to the IMGT TRBV, TRBD and TRBJ reference segments. The analysis included only V-J combinations with a frequency above 0.0001, which together covered 99% to 99.2% of the repertoires. The TCS score was defined as the ratio of F50 (clonal expansion) to E x V (chaos), calculated using BLOSUM62-based TCRdist between CDR3 peptides within each V-J. Welch's t-statistics and random forest reduced roughly 530 V-J features to roughly 13, which were used in a naive Bayes classifier (R e1071). TCRdb itself trimmed the public reads at Q25 with fastp, ran MiXCR and retained productive beta chains. When rows share a CDR3 protein, they turn into one entry using the most common DNA and genes. The V and J calls come from TCRdb's annotation, not from the publication. This sample is represented by around 300,000 distinct CDR3 sequences; around 20% of them were singletons. The top ten constitute roughly 60% of the sample.

Per the germline V gene, ENHRY is the CDR1 and SYGVKD is the CDR2. After removal of 1 base from V and 5 bases from J, the junction retains 10 bases not matched to a gene. Taken from cysteine to phenylalanine, the CDR3 has 17 residues. Only the CDR3 DNA stays, 51 bases, in frame from base 1. The chain was built from TRBV10-3 and TRBJ2-1; TRBD2 matches 8 bases in the middle. Source material: blood. The clonotype comes from a young man with Graves' ophthalmopathy. The sequenced DNA is TGTGCCATCAGTGAGTTACCGGGACTAGAGTCGGACAATGAGCAGTTCTTC. It translates to CAISELPGLESDNEQFF.